The TCR beta chain described here comes from a study of cytomegalovirus exposure and HLA in healthy donors. Study results and caveats: By a later analysis, the bulk of CMV-associated TCR beta chains appeared HLA-restricted.

A multiplex PCR was run with 60 Vbeta primers and 13 Jbeta primers. Produced via immunoSEQ multiplex PCR; TCRdb's table is partial and in-frame only. This table holds around 130,000 clones, more than 80% found once. Only one count was recorded for this clone. Its matching antigen is unknown. The junction had 10 bases not matched to a gene; V was cut back by 4 bases and J by 2 bases. Germline CDR1 reads MNHEY; CDR2 reads SMNVEV (reference sequence). The CDR3 extends over 16 amino acids. The origin of this receptor is a man between 35 and 55 years old in good health and CMV-seronegative. The rearrangement uses TRBV27 and TRBJ2-5; 7 bases map to TRBD1. The sequencing input was PBMCs. CDR3 DNA: TGTGCCAGCAGTTCATGGACAGGCTTAACACAAGAGACCCAGTACTTC. Its protein product is CASSSWTGLTQETQYF.